Listed below are T cell receptor beta chains from one sample, sequenced in a study of cytotoxic CD8 clonotypes in ibrutinib-treated CLL. The table came from immunoSEQ multiplex PCR; TCRdb's copy has only in-frame clones and leaves some out. The table records about 310,000 clones, about 80% of them present only once. The sequencing used PBMCs, collected before ibrutinib treatment. These receptors were collected from a human donor with chronic lymphocytic leukemia. The CDR3 runs from the conserved cysteine through the conserved F or W.

v_call	j_call	cdr3_aa
TRBV2	TRBJ2-3	CASSVQGTDTQYF
TRBV7-9	TRBJ2-3	CASSLGSGGPKNTQYF
TRBV6-6	TRBJ2-7	CASSYPPGQGVYEQYF
TRBV7-2	TRBJ2-7	CASSLNPAGGPYEQYF
TRBV13	TRBJ1-5	CASSLGQGGQPQHF
TRBV5-1	TRBJ2-5	CASSLSPPGTSGQETQYF
TRBV9	TRBJ2-5	CASSVGRASETQYF
TRBV11-3	TRBJ2-7	CASSTRQGSYEQYF
TRBV5-5	TRBJ2-3	CASSKGARGSTDTQYF
TRBV15	TRBJ2-3	CATSSGLAGQGADTQYF
TRBV4-2	TRBJ2-1	CASSLWYGRGGSHYNEQFF
TRBV29-1	TRBJ2-1	CSVVKAGEANEQFF
TRBV4-3	TRBJ2-2	CASSLLWGATGELFF
TRBV28	TRBJ2-7	CASSLGAGQAYEQYF
TRBV9	TRBJ1-1	CASSGGVQGVATEAFF
TRBV5-6	TRBJ1-4	CASSLGRGREKLFF
TRBV6-5	TRBJ1-1	CASSRTGPLNTEAFF
TRBV14	TRBJ2-5	CASSRNRGLETQYF
TRBV19	TRBJ1-2	CASSIGLIGYTF
TRBV6-5	TRBJ2-7	CASSYAGTLAEQYF
TRBV5-4	TRBJ1-1	CASSLEGHGTEAFF
TRBV10-2	TRBJ2-7	CASSESFGAGGPYEQYF
TRBV2	TRBJ2-3	CASSETGSQYF
TRBV14	TRBJ1-2	CASSPGTYGYTF
TRBV27	TRBJ2-3	CASSSLNTDTQYF